These T cell receptor beta chains were read from a single sample in a study of identical twins. MiXCR, run by TCRdb on the 5' RACE reads, gives a single entry per CDR3 protein. The repertoire holds 450,000 or so distinct CDR3 sequences, with approximately 14% as singletons. This same sample was also part of a study on yellow fever vaccine responses in identical twins.

Sequencing was carried out using CD4+ T cells sorted from blood. The receptors shown here come from a woman younger than 30 in good health. Both conserved end residues are part of each CDR3. Each record gives: J gene, D gene, clone size, V gene, CDR3 protein, CDR3 DNA. The D gene is left open where the match is weak. Expanded clones get a size class; other rows say once, few or many, or leave the size out.

j_call: TRBJ2-7
d_call: .
clone_size: .
v_call: TRBV12-3/TRBV12-4
cdr3_aa: CASSLRGGASYEQYF
cdr3_nt: TGTGCCAGCAGTTTACGAGGAGGGGCGAGCTACGAGCAGTACTTC

j_call: TRBJ2-7
d_call: TRBD1
clone_size: many
v_call: TRBV5-1
cdr3_aa: CASSRVPGTGLYEQYF
cdr3_nt: TGCGCCAGCAGCCGAGTACCCGGGACAGGGCTTTACGAGCAGTACTTC

j_call: TRBJ2-7
d_call: .
clone_size: .
v_call: TRBV7-3
cdr3_aa: CASSLNAGPTYEQYF
cdr3_nt: TGTGCCAGCAGCTTAAACGCAGGCCCAACCTACGAGCAGTACTTC

j_call: TRBJ2-1
d_call: TRBD2
clone_size: few
v_call: TRBV28
cdr3_aa: CASSPSLAGVGEQFF
cdr3_nt: TGTGCCAGCAGCCCCTCCTTAGCGGGAGTGGGGGAGCAGTTCTTC

j_call: TRBJ2-2
d_call: .
clone_size: .
v_call: TRBV12-3/TRBV12-4
cdr3_aa: CASSSTSGGTGELFF
cdr3_nt: TGTGCCAGCAGTTCGACCAGCGGCGGCACCGGGGAGCTGTTTTTT

j_call: TRBJ2-7
d_call: .
clone_size: .
v_call: TRBV14
cdr3_aa: CASSQGRVPPYEQYF
cdr3_nt: TGTGCCAGCAGCCAAGGGAGGGTACCCCCCTACGAGCAGTACTTC

j_call: TRBJ2-7
d_call: .
clone_size: few
v_call: TRBV29-1
cdr3_aa: CSVSQTSYEQYF
cdr3_nt: TGCAGCGTTTCCCAGACTAGCTACGAGCAGTACTTC

j_call: TRBJ2-3
d_call: .
clone_size: .
v_call: TRBV7-2
cdr3_aa: CASSFSRNGDTQYF
cdr3_nt: TGTGCCAGCAGCTTTTCGAGGAACGGAGATACGCAGTATTTT

j_call: TRBJ2-1
d_call: TRBD2
clone_size: .
v_call: TRBV18
cdr3_aa: CASSPDSGGLYNEQFF
cdr3_nt: TGTGCCAGCTCGCCGGATAGCGGGGGCCTCTACAATGAGCAGTTCTTC

j_call: TRBJ2-1
d_call: TRBD2
clone_size: .
v_call: TRBV4-1
cdr3_aa: CASSQVTALAGSNEQFF
cdr3_nt: TGCGCCAGCAGCCAAGTTACAGCCCTAGCGGGATCCAATGAGCAGTTCTTC

j_call: TRBJ2-3
d_call: TRBD2
clone_size: .
v_call: TRBV5-1
cdr3_aa: CASSLDAGGSTDTQYF
cdr3_nt: TGCGCCAGCAGCTTGGATGCGGGGGGTAGCACAGATACGCAGTATTTT

j_call: TRBJ2-1
d_call: .
clone_size: few
v_call: TRBV12-3/TRBV12-4
cdr3_aa: CASSSPGLAVDEQFF
cdr3_nt: TGTGCCAGCAGTTCTCCGGGACTCGCCGTCGATGAGCAGTTCTTC

j_call: TRBJ2-1
d_call: TRBD1
clone_size: .
v_call: TRBV20-1
cdr3_aa: CSAPGQGENEQFF
cdr3_nt: TGCAGTGCCCCAGGACAGGGTGAGAATGAGCAGTTCTTC

j_call: TRBJ2-2
d_call: .
clone_size: few
v_call: TRBV7-2
cdr3_aa: CASSRQSTNTGELFF
cdr3_nt: TGTGCCAGCAGTCGACAGTCAACGAACACCGGGGAGCTGTTTTTT

j_call: TRBJ2-7
d_call: .
clone_size: many
v_call: TRBV29-1
cdr3_aa: CSGTAGLGGEQYF
cdr3_nt: TGCAGCGGTACAGCGGGTCTGGGTGGTGAGCAGTACTTC

j_call: TRBJ2-1
d_call: .
clone_size: .
v_call: TRBV5-1
cdr3_aa: CASSLPWGFYNEQFF
cdr3_nt: TGCGCCAGCAGCTTGCCGTGGGGCTTCTACAATGAGCAGTTCTTC

j_call: TRBJ1-2
d_call: .
clone_size: .
v_call: TRBV29-1
cdr3_aa: CSVVSGYGYTF
cdr3_nt: TGCAGCGTTGTCTCGGGCTATGGCTACACCTTC

j_call: TRBJ1-1
d_call: TRBD1
clone_size: .
v_call: TRBV5-1
cdr3_aa: CASSWGQPNTEAFF
cdr3_nt: TGCGCCAGCAGCTGGGGACAGCCGAACACTGAAGCTTTCTTT

j_call: TRBJ2-3
d_call: .
clone_size: few
v_call: TRBV10-1
cdr3_aa: CASLWTRAILTDTQYF
cdr3_nt: TGCGCCAGTCTTTGGACGAGGGCCATCCTCACAGATACGCAGTATTTT

j_call: TRBJ1-3
d_call: .
clone_size: few
v_call: TRBV15
cdr3_aa: CATSRDVQRWGIPHSGNTIYF
cdr3_nt: TGTGCCACCAGCAGAGATGTCCAGCGGTGGGGGATCCCCCACTCTGGAAACACCATATATTTT

j_call: TRBJ2-1
d_call: .
clone_size: few
v_call: TRBV7-3
cdr3_aa: CASSLNPQLAGIGEQFF
cdr3_nt: TGTGCCAGCAGCTTAAACCCTCAACTAGCCGGCATCGGCGAGCAGTTCTTC

j_call: TRBJ2-3
d_call: .
clone_size: .
v_call: TRBV30
cdr3_aa: CAWSVDGIGTDTQYF
cdr3_nt: TGTGCCTGGAGTGTCGACGGGATAGGAACAGATACGCAGTATTTT

j_call: TRBJ2-3
d_call: .
clone_size: .
v_call: TRBV6-1
cdr3_aa: CASSRRRDVFKSDTQYF
cdr3_nt: TGTGCCAGCAGTCGACGGAGGGACGTGTTTAAGTCAGATACGCAGTATTTT

j_call: TRBJ2-1
d_call: .
clone_size: .
v_call: TRBV20-1
cdr3_aa: CSARDFSYNEQFF
cdr3_nt: TGCAGTGCTAGGGACTTTTCCTACAATGAGCAGTTCTTC

j_call: TRBJ2-3
d_call: TRBD2
clone_size: .
v_call: TRBV20-1
cdr3_aa: CSLTAGGTDTQYF
cdr3_nt: TGCAGCCTAACAGCGGGAGGCACAGATACGCAGTATTTT

j_call: TRBJ2-5
d_call: .
clone_size: .
v_call: TRBV21-1
cdr3_aa: CASRGSQETQYF
cdr3_nt: TGTGCCAGCAGAGGCAGCCAAGAGACCCAGTACTTC

j_call: TRBJ2-5
d_call: .
clone_size: .
v_call: TRBV25-1
cdr3_aa: CASSERGVNKETQYF
cdr3_nt: TGTGCCAGCAGTGAACGGGGTGTGAATAAGGAGACCCAGTACTTC

j_call: TRBJ1-1
d_call: TRBD1
clone_size: .
v_call: TRBV25-1
cdr3_aa: CASSDRGKVNTEAFF
cdr3_nt: TGTGCCAGCAGTGACAGGGGGAAGGTGAACACTGAAGCTTTCTTT

j_call: TRBJ1-6
d_call: .
clone_size: few
v_call: TRBV24-1
cdr3_aa: CATSDGGSPLHF
cdr3_nt: TGTGCCACCAGTGATGGGGGTTCACCCCTCCACTTT

j_call: TRBJ2-7
d_call: .
clone_size: .
v_call: TRBV2
cdr3_aa: CASRTDTYEQYF
cdr3_nt: TGTGCCAGCAGAACTGATACCTACGAGCAGTACTTC

j_call: TRBJ1-4
d_call: .
clone_size: .
v_call: TRBV28
cdr3_aa: CASSLAGINEKLFF
cdr3_nt: TGTGCCAGCAGTTTAGCAGGGATTAATGAAAAACTGTTTTTT

j_call: TRBJ1-2
d_call: .
clone_size: .
v_call: TRBV12-3/TRBV12-4
cdr3_aa: CASSLYTGRGFNYGYTF
cdr3_nt: TGTGCCAGCAGTTTATACACGGGGCGAGGGTTTAACTATGGCTACACCTTC

j_call: TRBJ2-6
d_call: .
clone_size: many
v_call: TRBV12-3/TRBV12-4
cdr3_aa: CASSTGNSGANVLTF
cdr3_nt: TGTGCCAGCAGCACAGGGAACTCTGGGGCCAACGTCCTGACTTTC

j_call: TRBJ2-1
d_call: .
clone_size: few
v_call: TRBV20-1
cdr3_aa: CSASPMGNEQFF
cdr3_nt: TGCAGTGCTAGCCCTATGGGTAATGAGCAGTTCTTC

j_call: TRBJ2-2
d_call: .
clone_size: few
v_call: TRBV20-1
cdr3_aa: CSPQSSGPGRTGELFF
cdr3_nt: TGCAGCCCCCAGAGTTCGGGACCCGGGCGGACCGGGGAGCTGTTTTTT

j_call: TRBJ1-1
d_call: TRBD1
clone_size: .
v_call: TRBV25-1
cdr3_aa: CARPAWTGHTEAFF
cdr3_nt: TGTGCCAGGCCGGCGTGGACAGGCCACACTGAAGCTTTCTTT

j_call: TRBJ2-7
d_call: .
clone_size: few
v_call: TRBV5-1
cdr3_aa: CASSSGSLGSYEQYF
cdr3_nt: TGCGCCAGCAGCTCTGGGTCGCTTGGGTCCTACGAGCAGTACTTC